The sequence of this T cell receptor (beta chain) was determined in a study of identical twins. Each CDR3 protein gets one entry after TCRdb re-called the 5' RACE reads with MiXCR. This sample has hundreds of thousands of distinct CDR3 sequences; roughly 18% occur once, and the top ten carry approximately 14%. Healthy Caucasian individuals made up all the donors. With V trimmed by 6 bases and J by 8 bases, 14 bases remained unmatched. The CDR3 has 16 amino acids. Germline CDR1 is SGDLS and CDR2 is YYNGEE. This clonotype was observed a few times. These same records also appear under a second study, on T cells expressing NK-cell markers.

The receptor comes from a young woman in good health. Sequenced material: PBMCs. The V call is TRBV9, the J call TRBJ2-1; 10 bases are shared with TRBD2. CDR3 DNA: TGTGCCAGCACCCGTTGGGGGCTAGCGGGAGTGGATGAGCAGTTCTTC. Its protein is CASTRWGLAGVDEQFF.